This T cell receptor beta chain was sequenced in a study of blood T cell repertoires in COVID-19. About the research overall: Italy, Spain and the United States were the sources of the convalescent and acute COVID-19 samples. The cDNA or gDNA used as material had been derived from T cells, B-cell-depleted T cells, or PBMCs.

The CDR3 has 15 residues. V was cut by 6 bases and J by 8 bases, with 20 bases left in between. Per germline, CDR1 MGHDK and CDR2 SYGVNS. Per the original methods: From reference gene primer amplification, estimates of nucleated cell counts were derived. The data were produced by immunoSEQ multiplex PCR, yet TCRdb's version contains in-frame clones alone and is incomplete. V and J calls and clone size are given by that table; D and trimming were obtained from the DNA. The sample yields 200,000 to 250,000 clones, 85% to 90% seen once. The V call is TRBV25-1, the J call TRBJ2-1; D gene unclear. Sequencing was performed on peripheral blood. The receptor comes from an elderly man with acute or convalescent COVID-19. CDR3: CASSSLTTRNDEQFF. The CDR3 region has the DNA TGTGCCAGCAGCAGCCTGACGACGAGGAATGATGAGCAGTTCTTC.